This TCR beta chain comes out of a study of cytomegalovirus exposure and HLA in healthy donors. Notes on the study in general: Most TCR sequences were uncommon, yet certain public TCRs appeared in many donors. In a later analysis, at a false discovery rate of 0.05, 15,000 to 20,000 TCR beta sequences were associated with HLA alleles.

PCR used 60 Vbeta primers and 13 Jbeta primers. In the source study's methods: Counted up in a later analysis, unique TCR beta chains came to some 72 million, with about 9.9 million shared. Sequencing used immunoSEQ multiplex PCR; TCRdb keeps in-frame clones, though not all of them. Clone size and the V and J calls come from that table; the DNA yielded D and trimming. Among 250,000 or so clones, around 81% were seen once, and the ten largest hold about 7.5%. In its sample, this clone was seen once. Its target is not known. Germline V gene data show CDR1 as MDHEN and CDR2 as SYDVKM. The CDR3 consists of 16 residues. V was cut by 3 bases and J by 2 bases, with 13 bases left in between.

The sample taken for sequencing was PBMCs. V and J are TRBV28 and TRBJ2-2; D is possibly TRBD2 (6 bases). This clonotype was obtained from a woman aged 55-75 years in good health and CMV-seropositive. CDR3 nucleotides: TGTGCCAGCAGTTTTATCGGCGGGATAAACACCGGGGAGCTGTTTTTT. This gives the protein CASSFIGGINTGELFF.